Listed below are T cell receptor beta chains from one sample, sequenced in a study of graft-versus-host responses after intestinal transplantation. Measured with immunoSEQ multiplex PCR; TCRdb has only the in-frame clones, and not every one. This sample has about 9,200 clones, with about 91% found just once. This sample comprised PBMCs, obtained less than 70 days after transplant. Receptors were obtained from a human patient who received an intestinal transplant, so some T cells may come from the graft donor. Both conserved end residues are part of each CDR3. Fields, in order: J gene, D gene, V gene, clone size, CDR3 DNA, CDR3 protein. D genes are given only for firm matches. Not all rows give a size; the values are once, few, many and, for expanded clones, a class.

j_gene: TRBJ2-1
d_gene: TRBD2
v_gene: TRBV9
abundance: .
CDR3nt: TGTGCCAGCAGCGTAGGAACGGGAGGCCCCTACAATGAGCAGTTCTTC
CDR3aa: CASSVGTGGPYNEQFF

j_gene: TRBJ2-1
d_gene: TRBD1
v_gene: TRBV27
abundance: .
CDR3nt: TGTGCCAGCAGTGAGAGACAGGGATTATATGAGCAGTTCTTC
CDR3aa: CASSERQGLYEQFF

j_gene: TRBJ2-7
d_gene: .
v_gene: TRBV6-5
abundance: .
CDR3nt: TGTGCCAGCAGTCTCACGTCGGGGTTCTACGAGCAGTACTTC
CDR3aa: CASSLTSGFYEQYF

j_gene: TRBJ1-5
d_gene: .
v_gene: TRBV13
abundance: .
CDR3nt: TGTGCCAGCAGCTGGCCCCGACAGCTCAATCAGCCCCAGCATTTT
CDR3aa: CASSWPRQLNQPQHF

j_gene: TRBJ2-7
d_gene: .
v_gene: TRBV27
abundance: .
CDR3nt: TGTGCCAGCAGTCCCAGGGAGTTCCCGAGCTACGAGCAGTACTTC
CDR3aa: CASSPREFPSYEQYF

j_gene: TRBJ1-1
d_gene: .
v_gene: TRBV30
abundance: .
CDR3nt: TGTGCCTGGAGGGACCAGGGGACAGCTTTCTTT
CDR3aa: CAWRDQGTAFF

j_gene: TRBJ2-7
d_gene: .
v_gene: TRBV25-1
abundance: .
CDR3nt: TGCGCCAGCAGTATAGGGGGGGGGTACGAGCAGTACTTC
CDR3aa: CASSIGGGYEQYF

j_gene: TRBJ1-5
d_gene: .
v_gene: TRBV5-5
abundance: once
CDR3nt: TGTGCCAGCAGCTTGGAAGTGCAGAGCAATCAGCCCCAGCATTTT
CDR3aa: CASSLEVQSNQPQHF

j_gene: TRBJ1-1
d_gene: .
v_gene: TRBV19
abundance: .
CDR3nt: TGTGCCAGTACCCTAGATGAGGGCGGCACTGAAGCTTTCTTT
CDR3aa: CASTLDEGGTEAFF

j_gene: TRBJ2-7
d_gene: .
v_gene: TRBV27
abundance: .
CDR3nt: TGTGCCAGCAGTTCCGACGTCTATGAGCAGTACTTC
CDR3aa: CASSSDVYEQYF

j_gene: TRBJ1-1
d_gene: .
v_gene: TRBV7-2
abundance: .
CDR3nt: TGTGCCAGCAGGTTGACAGTGTTCGAAGCTTTCTTT
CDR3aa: CASRLTVFEAFF

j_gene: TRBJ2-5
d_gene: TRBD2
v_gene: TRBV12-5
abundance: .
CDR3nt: TGTGCTAGTGGCCCGAGCGGGAGGGCCCAAGAGACCCAGTACTTC
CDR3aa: CASGPSGRAQETQYF

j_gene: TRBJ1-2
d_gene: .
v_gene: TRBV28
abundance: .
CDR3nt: TGTGCCAGCAGTCGTGCACAGGTTTTTAACTATGGCTACACCTTC
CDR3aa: CASSRAQVFNYGYTF

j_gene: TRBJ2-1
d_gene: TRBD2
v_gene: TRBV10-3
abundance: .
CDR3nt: TGTGCCATCGGCGGGAGCTCCTACAATGAGCAGTTCTTC
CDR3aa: CAIGGSSYNEQFF

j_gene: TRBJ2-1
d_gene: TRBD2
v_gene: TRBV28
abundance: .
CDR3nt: TGTGCCAGCAGAAATAGCGGGACCTCCTACAATGAGCAGTTCTTC
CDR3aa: CASRNSGTSYNEQFF

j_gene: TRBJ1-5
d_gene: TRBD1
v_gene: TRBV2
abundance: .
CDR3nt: TGTGCCAGCAGTGATACGTTAGGGGGCATTAGCAATCAGCCCCAGCATTTT
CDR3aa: CASSDTLGGISNQPQHF

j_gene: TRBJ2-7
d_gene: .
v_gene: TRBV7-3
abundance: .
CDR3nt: TGTGCCAGCAGCTTAACGGGGGCCTCCTACGAGCAGTACTTC
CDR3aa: CASSLTGASYEQYF

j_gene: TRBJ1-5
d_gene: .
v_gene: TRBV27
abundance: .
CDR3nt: TGTGCCAGCAGTCCCTGGGGAGGGAGCAATCAGCCCCAGCATTTT
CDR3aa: CASSPWGGSNQPQHF

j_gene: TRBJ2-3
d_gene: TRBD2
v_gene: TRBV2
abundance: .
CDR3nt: TGTGCCAGCAGTGAGACTAGCGGCACAGATACGCAGTATTTT
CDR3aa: CASSETSGTDTQYF

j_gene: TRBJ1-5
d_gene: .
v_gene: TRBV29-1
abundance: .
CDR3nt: TGCAGCGTTCGGGGGACTAGCAATCAGCCCCAGCATTTT
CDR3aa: CSVRGTSNQPQHF

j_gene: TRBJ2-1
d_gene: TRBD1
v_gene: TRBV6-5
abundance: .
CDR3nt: TGTGCCAGCAGCCAATACAGGGGAAAGGGTGAGCAGTTCTTC
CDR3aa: CASSQYRGKGEQFF

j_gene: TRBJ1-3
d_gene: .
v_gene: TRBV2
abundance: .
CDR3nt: TGTGCCAGCAAGAGGGGCAGCTCTGCTGGAAACACCATATATTTT
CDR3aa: CASKRGSSAGNTIYF

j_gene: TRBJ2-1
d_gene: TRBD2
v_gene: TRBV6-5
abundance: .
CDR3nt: TGTGCCAGTTCCGGGACTAGCGGCGCTTACAATGAGCAGTTCTTC
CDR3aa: CASSGTSGAYNEQFF

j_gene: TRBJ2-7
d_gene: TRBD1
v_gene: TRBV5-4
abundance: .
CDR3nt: TGTGCCAGCAGCTTGAGGGACAGGAGCCCCTACGAGCAGTACTTC
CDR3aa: CASSLRDRSPYEQYF

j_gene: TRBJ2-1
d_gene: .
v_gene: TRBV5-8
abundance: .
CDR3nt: TGTGCCAGCAGCTTGGGGACCGATTACAATGAGCAGTTCTTC
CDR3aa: CASSLGTDYNEQFF

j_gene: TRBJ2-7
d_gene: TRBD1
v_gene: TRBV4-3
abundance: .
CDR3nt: TGCGCCAGCAGCCAGTTGGGGGACAGGGCCTACGAGCAGTACTTC
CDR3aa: CASSQLGDRAYEQYF

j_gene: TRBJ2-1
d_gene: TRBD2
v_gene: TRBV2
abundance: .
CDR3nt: TGTGCCAGCAGTGTTGGACTAGCGGGAGAGTATGAGCAGTTCTTC
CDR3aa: CASSVGLAGEYEQFF

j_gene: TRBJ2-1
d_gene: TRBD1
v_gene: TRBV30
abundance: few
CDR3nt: TGTGCCTGGCAAGACGGACAGGTCCGCGATGAGCAGTTCTTC
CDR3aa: CAWQDGQVRDEQFF

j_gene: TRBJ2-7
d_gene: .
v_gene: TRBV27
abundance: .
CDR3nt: TGTGCCAGCAGTCTAGGGTACGAGCAGTACTTC
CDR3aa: CASSLGYEQYF

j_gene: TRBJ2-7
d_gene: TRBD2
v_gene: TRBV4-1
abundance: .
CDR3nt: TGCGCCAGCAGCCAAGATCCCGATGCAAGAGAGGCGGGAGGGCCCTTTTACGAGCAGTACTTC
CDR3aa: CASSQDPDAREAGGPFYEQYF

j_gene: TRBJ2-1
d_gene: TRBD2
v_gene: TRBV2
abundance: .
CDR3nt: TGTGCCAGCCCCGGGAGCGGGAGGGCTGAGCAGTTCTTC
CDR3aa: CASPGSGRAEQFF

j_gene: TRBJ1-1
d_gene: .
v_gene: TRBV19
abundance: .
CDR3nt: TGTGCCAGTAGTATTCTTTCCGACAGCTCTGCTGAAGCTTTCTTT
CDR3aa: CASSILSDSSAEAFF

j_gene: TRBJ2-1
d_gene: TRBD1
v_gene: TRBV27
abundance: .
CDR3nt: TGTGCCAGCAGTCACGGGACAGGGGAGTTCTTC
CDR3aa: CASSHGTGEFF

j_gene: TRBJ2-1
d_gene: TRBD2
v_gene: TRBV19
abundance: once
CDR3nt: TGTGCCAGTCGACTAGCGGGAGGGGGAAATGAGCAGTTCTTC
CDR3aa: CASRLAGGGNEQFF

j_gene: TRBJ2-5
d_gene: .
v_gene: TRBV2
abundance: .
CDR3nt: TGTGCCAGCAGTGAAGCTTCACAGCTAATACAAGAGACCCAGTACTTC
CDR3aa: CASSEASQLIQETQYF

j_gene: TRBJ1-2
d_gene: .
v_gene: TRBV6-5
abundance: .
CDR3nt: TGTGCCAGCAGCCAGAATTCGAGGGGCTACACCTTC
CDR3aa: CASSQNSRGYTF

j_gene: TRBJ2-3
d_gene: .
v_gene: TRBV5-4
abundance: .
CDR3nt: TGTGCCAGCAGCTTGGAGCGGCCCAGCACAGATACGCAGTATTTT
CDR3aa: CASSLERPSTDTQYF

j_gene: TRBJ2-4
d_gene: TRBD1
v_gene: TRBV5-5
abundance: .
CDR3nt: TGTGCCAGCAGCCCCCGGACAGGGGCAGTGGACATTCAGTACTTC
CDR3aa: CASSPRTGAVDIQYF

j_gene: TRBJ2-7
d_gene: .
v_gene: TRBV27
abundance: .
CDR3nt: TGTGCCAGCAGTTTACTAAGCTCCTACGAGCAGTACTTC
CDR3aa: CASSLLSSYEQYF

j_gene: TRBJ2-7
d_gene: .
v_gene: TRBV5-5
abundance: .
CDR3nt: TGTGCCAGCAGCTTGTACGACGGCTCCTACGAGCAGTACTTC
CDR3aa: CASSLYDGSYEQYF